These 26 T cell receptor beta chains were sequenced from one sample in a study. Amplification of TRBV12-4/TRBJ1-2 clonotypes used adaptor-ligated barcode primers. From the multiplex PCR reads, TCRdb called clonotypes with MiXCR, one entry per CDR3 protein. The table lists about 1,200 distinct CDR3 sequences, about 25% of them singletons. Tregs were sorted as CD4+CD25+CD127-/low cells. Sequenced input: tumor-infiltrating Tregs sorted from the breast tumor. The receptors were gathered from a female donor with breast cancer.

By proportion, this clonotype is large (0.1 to 1%). The J gene is TRBJ1-2, the V gene TRBV12-3 or TRBV12-4; 7 nucleotides align to TRBD1. V lost 4 bases and J lost 4; bases outside the gene matches: 6. This CDR3 comprises 14 residues. CDR3 region: CASSSIGTVYGYTF. The CDR3, as DNA: TGTGCCAGCAGTTCCATCGGGACAGTCTATGGCTACACCTTC.

This clonotype qualifies as large. The V gene is TRBV12-3 or TRBV12-4, the J gene TRBJ1-2, with D perhaps matching TRBD1 (5 bases). Trimming took 2 bases from V and 4 from J, leaving 8 bases between them. The CDR3 is 13 residues long. The CDR3 sequence: CASSLIGAYGYTF. The CDR3, as DNA: TGTGCCAGCAGTTTAATAGGGGCCTATGGCTACACCTTC.

J is TRBJ1-2 and V is TRBV12-3 or TRBV12-4, with TRBD1 matching 10 bases. The CDR3 length is 14 residues. V trimming: 0 bases; J trimming: 6 bases; junction bases outside the gene matches: 1. The CDR3 loop is CASSLAGTGDGYTF. CDR3 bases: TGTGCCAGCAGTTTAGCAGGGACAGGGGATGGCTACACCTTC.

V gene TRBV12-3 or TRBV12-4 combines with J gene TRBJ1-2; D is uncertain. The CDR3 is 18 amino acids. Trimming removed 0 bases from V and 1 base from J, with 18 bases in between. In DNA, the CDR3 is TGTGCCAGCAGTTTAGCCGATCCTCCAACCTCTATTAACTATGGCTACACCTTC. Amino acids: CASSLADPPTSINYGYTF.

By its share, this clonotype is large. This chain joins TRBV12-3 or TRBV12-4 and TRBJ1-2; D is undetermined. The CDR3 consists of 12 residues. The V and J ends lost 5 bases and 3 bases respectively, with 7 bases between them. The DNA for the CDR3 is TGTGCCAGCAGTGCACAATACTATGGCTACACCTTC. Residues: CASSAQYYGYTF.

The V call is TRBV12-3 or TRBV12-4, the J call TRBJ1-2; no firm D call. The CDR3 is 13 amino acids. V lost 5 bases, J lost 2 bases, and 9 bases lay in between. CDR3 in DNA: TGTGCCAGCAGTACCAACACCAACTATGGCTACACCTTC. It yields the protein CASSTNTNYGYTF.

The rearrangement uses TRBV12-3 or TRBV12-4 and TRBJ1-2; D is unresolved. The CDR3 covers 13 residues. Trimming stripped 6 bases from V and 3 bases from J, with 11 bases between. DNA of the CDR3: TGTGCCAGCAGCTCGCCCGCGGACTATGGCTACACCTTC. As protein: CASSSPADYGYTF.

This clonotype is medium-sized by share. The rearrangement uses TRBV12-3 or TRBV12-4 and TRBJ1-2, with D hard to call. CDR3 length equals 13 residues. V was cut by 7 bases and J by 8 bases, with 17 bases left in between. Written as DNA, the CDR3 is TGTGCCAGCACCCCAACCAGAACTTGGGGCTACACCTTC. It encodes CASTPTRTWGYTF.

By share, this clonotype ranks as medium-sized (0.01 to 0.1%). The rearrangement links TRBV12-3 or TRBV12-4 to TRBJ1-2, with D possibly matching TRBD1 (5 bases). The CDR3 extends over 13 amino acids. The V gene lost 7 bases and the J gene lost 6 bases, with 15 bases spanning the gap. Here the CDR3 DNA reads TGTGCCAGCACTCCCGACAGCCCTAATGGCTACACCTTC. This gives the protein CASTPDSPNGYTF.

The chain links TRBV12-3 or TRBV12-4 to TRBJ1-2; D possibly corresponds to TRBD1 (6 bases). V lost 5 bases and J 8 bases, leaving 15 bases between the germline ends. This CDR3 is 13 amino acids long. The CDR3 coding sequence is TGTGCCAGCAGTCCGACAGGCCAAGGAGGCTACACCTTC. The encoded protein is CASSPTGQGGYTF.

The V and J genes are TRBV12-3 or TRBV12-4 and TRBJ1-2; D gene unclear. CDR3 length equals 12 residues. The germline V and J ends were trimmed by 6 bases and 1 base, with 6 bases remaining between them. In DNA form, the CDR3 reads TGTGCCAGCAGCCGACTTAACTATGGCTACACCTTC. Protein: CASSRLNYGYTF.

This clonotype was detected only a few times. The chain has TRBV12-3 or TRBV12-4 and TRBJ1-2; the match to TRBD1 covers 7 bases. The CDR3 runs 13 residues. J lost 5 bases, V lost 5 bases, and 5 bases had no gene match. The CDR3 region is CASSRQGSYGYTF. Here the CDR3 DNA reads TGTGCCAGCAGTCGACAGGGATCGTATGGCTACACCTTC.

By frequency in the sample, this clonotype is medium-sized. V is TRBV12-3 or TRBV12-4 and J is TRBJ1-2; D is unresolved. The V end lost 7 bases, the J end lost 7 bases, and 16 bases lay between the germline ends. The CDR3 sequence is 13 residues long. The CDR3 nucleotides read TGTGCCAGCACCGCTCCGGAGGGTTTTGGCTACACCTTC. The encoded protein is CASTAPEGFGYTF.

By share of the sample, this clonotype is large. The V gene is TRBV12-3 or TRBV12-4, the J gene TRBJ1-2, with D unresolved. There are 11 residues in the CDR3. Trimming shortened V by 3 bases and J by 7 bases, and 6 bases separated the two germline ends. CDR3 bases: TGTGCCAGCAGTTTGGGCCCTGGCTACACCTTC. Its protein is CASSLGPGYTF.

By its share, this clonotype is medium-sized. The rearrangement joins TRBV12-3 or TRBV12-4 to TRBJ1-2; 8 bases map to TRBD1. The CDR3 sequence is 13 residues long. V shed 8 bases, J shed 7 bases, and the junction held 9 bases outside the gene matches. CDR3 sequence: CASVRTGLIGYTF. CDR3 nucleotides: TGTGCCAGCGTACGGACAGGGTTGATTGGCTACACCTTC.

The rearrangement joins TRBV12-3 or TRBV12-4 to TRBJ1-2, with a weak D call TRBD1 (5 bases). V was trimmed by 2 bases and J by 10 bases, leaving 17 bases between them. The CDR3 is 14 amino acids. CDR3 nucleotide sequence: TGTGCCAGCAGTTTATGGGGCCTCCGAAGTAACTACACCTTC. This encodes CASSLWGLRSNYTF.

This clonotype is judged large (0.1 to 1%). The chain has TRBV12-3 or TRBV12-4 and TRBJ1-2, with 7 bases identical to TRBD1. Germline trimming cut 6 bases from V and 5 bases from J; bases unmatched to any gene: 12. This CDR3 region has 15 residues. The CDR3 DNA sequence: TGTGCCAGCAGCTGGGGAACAGGGGCCTTGTATGGCTACACCTTC. It encodes CASSWGTGALYGYTF.

This chain links TRBV12-3 or TRBV12-4 with TRBJ1-2; D is uncertain. Trimming removed 5 bases at V and 4 bases at J, with 14 bases between. The CDR3 length is 14 residues. Written as DNA, the CDR3 is TGTGCCAGCAGTCTTAGAACTATTTTCTATGGCTACACCTTC. It is translated as CASSLRTIFYGYTF.

This clonotype was observed a handful of times. The chain carries TRBV12-3 or TRBV12-4 and TRBJ1-2, with D perhaps TRBD1 (6 bases). The germline V and J ends were trimmed by 5 bases and 5 bases, with 9 bases remaining between them. The CDR3 spans 12 residues. CDR3: CASSRQVYGYTF. The CDR3 DNA reads as TGTGCCAGCAGTAGACAGGTTTATGGCTACACCTTC.

This clonotype was counted only a few times. This chain uses TRBV12-3 or TRBV12-4 with TRBJ1-2; D remains unclear. Trimming cost V 5 bases and J 4 bases, with 8 bases left between them. This CDR3 has 12 residues. CDR3 in amino acids: CASSVGGYGYTF. CDR3 bases: TGTGCCAGCAGTGTAGGTGGCTATGGCTACACCTTC.

This clonotype is deemed medium-sized. V gene TRBV12-3 or TRBV12-4 combines with J gene TRBJ1-2, with D possibly being TRBD1 (5 bases). Trimming left V 5 bases short and J 7 bases short, with 20 bases between. The CDR3 extends over 15 amino acids. CDR3: CASSASLGASAGYTF. In DNA, the CDR3 is TGTGCCAGCAGTGCCAGCCTTGGGGCTTCGGCTGGCTACACCTTC.

This clonotype is termed large. V is TRBV12-3 or TRBV12-4 and J is TRBJ1-2, with a possible D match to TRBD1 (6 bases). Trimming removed 4 bases from V and 4 bases from J, with 10 bases in between. The CDR3 length is 13 residues. The DNA for the CDR3 is TGTGCCAGCAGTTCGACAGGCTTCTATGGCTACACCTTC. It encodes CASSSTGFYGYTF.

This clonotype is medium-sized in the sample. The J gene is TRBJ1-2, the V gene TRBV12-3 or TRBV12-4; the D is unclear. CDR3 length: 17 amino acids. V was trimmed by 2 bases and J by 2 bases, leaving 18 bases between them. The CDR3 loop reads CASSLTGSHFLNYGYTF. DNA of the CDR3: TGTGCCAGCAGTTTAACGGGGTCCCATTTCCTGAACTATGGCTACACCTTC.

By sample fraction, this clonotype is medium-sized. This chain connects TRBV12-3 or TRBV12-4 to TRBJ1-2, with D uncertain. Deletions cut 6 bases from V and 5 bases from J, with 13 bases between. This CDR3 region has 13 residues. The CDR3 loop reads CASSQSGIYGYTF. DNA of the CDR3: TGTGCCAGCAGCCAAAGCGGTATTTATGGCTACACCTTC.

This clonotype was recorded a few times. This sequence may be a read error, since a much larger clone differs from it by one base. V is TRBV12-3 or TRBV12-4 and J is TRBJ1-2; 10 bases line up with TRBD1. V dropped 3 bases and J dropped 7; count of bases not matched to a gene: 2. The CDR3 is 13 residues long. The CDR3 region has the DNA TGTGCCAGCAGTTTCGGGACAGGGGCTGGCTACACCTTC. This gives the protein CASSFGTGAGYTF.

Within the sample, this clonotype is large. The chain joins TRBV12-3 or TRBV12-4 to TRBJ1-2; perhaps TRBD1 as D (6 bases). The CDR3 consists of 13 residues. V was shortened by 4 bases and J by 4 bases, with 10 bases between the two germline ends. CDR3 protein: CASSWGHIYGYTF. CDR3 DNA: TGTGCCAGCAGTTGGGGACACATCTATGGCTACACCTTC.